One and the same sample provided the 5 T cell receptor beta chains below, sequenced in a study of shared clonotypes between healthy human individuals. Libraries were prepared by immunoSEQ multiplex PCR; TCRdb keeps only in-frame clonotypes and omits some of them. This repertoire shows 2 million or so clones, 85% to 95% found once; its top ten account for about 0.13%. Sequencing used naive CD4+ T cells sorted from blood. Subset of the sample: CD45RA+ positively selected. The receptors originated from a man aged 18 to 35 in good health.

The genes are TRBV5-1 and TRBJ1-1, with TRBD1 matching 7 bases. CDR3 length equals 15 residues. The V gene end was trimmed by 3 bases and the J gene end by 1 base; junction bases not matched to a gene: 6. The germline V gene encodes CDR1 SGHRS and CDR2 YFSETQ. CDR3 nucleotide sequence: TGCGCCAGCAGCTCCAGGGGGGACAGGAACACTGAAGCTTTCTTT. This gives the protein CASSSRGDRNTEAFF.

V usage is TRBV5-5 and J usage is TRBJ1-3; TRBD1 aligns across 7 bases. Germline assignment: CDR1 SGHKS and CDR2 YYEKEE (reference sequence). The CDR3 runs 16 residues. The trim removed 0 bases at V and 3 bases at J, leaving 6 bases unmatched. CDR3 protein: CASSLVQGGLGNTIYF. CDR3 DNA sequence: TGTGCCAGCAGCTTGGTTCAAGGGGGCCTTGGAAACACCATATATTTT.

The chain couples TRBV14 to TRBJ1-1, with D unresolved. This CDR3 spans 12 amino acids. CDR1 is SGHDN, CDR2 FVKESK, per germline. Trimming removed 2 bases at V and 9 bases at J, with 10 bases between. For the CDR3, the DNA is TGTGCCAGCAGCCAAAATTTCAGGAAAGCTTTCTTT. Its translation: CASSQNFRKAFF.

The V and J genes are TRBV18 and TRBJ1-5; 8 nucleotides align to TRBD1. This CDR3 is 16 amino acids long. J gave up 7 bases and V 0 bases, and 8 bases lay outside the gene matches. Germline V gene lookup returns CDR1 KGHSH and CDR2 LQKENI. Here the CDR3 DNA reads TGTGCCAGCTCACCACCCGACAGGGGTTTGGGGCAGCCCCAGCATTTT. Its protein product is CASSPPDRGLGQPQHF.

This chain uses TRBV19 with TRBJ1-6; TRBD1 aligns across 7 bases. The CDR3 is made up of 16 amino acids. The ends lost 6 bases at V and 9 bases at J; junction bases unmatched: 14. Germline CDR1 is LNHDA and CDR2 is SQIVND (reference sequence). The CDR3 is CASSQSAAGGGSPLHF. CDR3 nucleotides: TGTGCCAGTAGCCAATCGGCGGCAGGGGGGGGTTCACCCCTCCACTTT.